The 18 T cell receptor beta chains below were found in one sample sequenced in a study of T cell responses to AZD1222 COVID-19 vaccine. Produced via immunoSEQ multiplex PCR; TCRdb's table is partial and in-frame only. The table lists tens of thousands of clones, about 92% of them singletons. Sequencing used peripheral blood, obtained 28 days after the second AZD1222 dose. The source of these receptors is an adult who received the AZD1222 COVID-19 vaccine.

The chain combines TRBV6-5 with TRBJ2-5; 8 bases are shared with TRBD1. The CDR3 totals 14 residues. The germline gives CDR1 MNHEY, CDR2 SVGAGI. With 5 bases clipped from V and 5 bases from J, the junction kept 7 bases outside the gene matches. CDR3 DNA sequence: TGTGCCAGCAGTCGGGACAGGAGTGGCGAGACCCAGTACTTC. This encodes CASSRDRSGETQYF.

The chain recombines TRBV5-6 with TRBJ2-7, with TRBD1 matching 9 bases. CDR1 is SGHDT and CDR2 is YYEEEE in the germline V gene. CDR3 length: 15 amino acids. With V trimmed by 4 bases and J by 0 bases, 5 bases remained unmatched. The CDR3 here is CASSLRTGVSYEQYF. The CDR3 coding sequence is TGTGCCAGCAGCCTAAGGACAGGGGTCTCCTACGAGCAGTACTTC.

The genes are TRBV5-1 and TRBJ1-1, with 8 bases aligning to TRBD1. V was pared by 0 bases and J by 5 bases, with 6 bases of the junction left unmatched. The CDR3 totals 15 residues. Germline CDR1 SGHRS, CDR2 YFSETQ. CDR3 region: CASSLGDRIQTEAFF. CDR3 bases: TGCGCCAGCAGCTTGGGGGACAGGATTCAGACTGAAGCTTTCTTT.

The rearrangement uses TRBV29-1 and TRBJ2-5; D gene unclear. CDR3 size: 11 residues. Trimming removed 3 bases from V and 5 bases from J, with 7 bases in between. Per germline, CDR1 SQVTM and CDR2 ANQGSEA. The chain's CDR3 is CSVELVETQYF. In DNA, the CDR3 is TGCAGCGTTGAGTTGGTGGAGACCCAGTACTTC.

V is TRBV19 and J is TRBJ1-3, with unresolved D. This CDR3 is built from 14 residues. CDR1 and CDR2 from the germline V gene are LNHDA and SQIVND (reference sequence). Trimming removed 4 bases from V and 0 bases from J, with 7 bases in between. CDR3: CASSSLNSGNTIYF. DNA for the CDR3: TGTGCCAGTAGTAGCCTAAACTCTGGAAACACCATATATTTT.

CDR3 residues: CASSKQGSQETQYF. Here the CDR3 DNA reads TGTGCCAGCAGCAAACAGGGATCCCAAGAGACCCAGTACTTC. The V call is TRBV7-2, the J call TRBJ2-5; tentatively, D is TRBD1 (6 bases). The CDR3 has 14 amino acids. The germline V gene encodes CDR1 SGHTA and CDR2 FQGNSA. Trimming cost V 5 bases and J 1 base, with 11 bases left between them.

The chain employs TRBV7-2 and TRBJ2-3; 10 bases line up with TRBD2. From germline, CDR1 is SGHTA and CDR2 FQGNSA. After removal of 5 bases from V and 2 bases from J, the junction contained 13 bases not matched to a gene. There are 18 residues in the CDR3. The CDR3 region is CASSRPGAGGLTTDTQYF. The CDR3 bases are TGTGCCAGCAGCCGTCCTGGAGCGGGAGGGCTAACCACAGATACGCAGTATTTT. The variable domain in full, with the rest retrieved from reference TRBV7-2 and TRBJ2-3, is GAGVSQSPSNKVTEKGKDVELRCDPISGHTALYWYRQSLGQGLEFLIYFQGNSAPDKSGLPSDRFSAERTGGSVSTLTIQRTQQEDSAVYLCASSRPGAGGLTTDTQYFGPGTRLTVL.

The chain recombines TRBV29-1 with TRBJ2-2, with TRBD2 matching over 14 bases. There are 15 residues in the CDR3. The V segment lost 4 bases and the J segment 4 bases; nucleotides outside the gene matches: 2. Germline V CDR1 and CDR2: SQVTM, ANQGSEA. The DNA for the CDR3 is TGCAGCGTTGGGACTAGCGGGAGGATCACCGGGGAGCTGTTTTTT. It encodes CSVGTSGRITGELFF.

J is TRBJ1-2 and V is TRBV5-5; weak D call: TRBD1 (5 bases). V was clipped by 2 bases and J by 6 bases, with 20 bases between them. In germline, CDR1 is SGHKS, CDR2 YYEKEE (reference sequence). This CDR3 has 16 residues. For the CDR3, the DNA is TGTGCCAGCAGCTTCGGGGGAGCGGCCATAGGGGATGGCTACACCTTC. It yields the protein CASSFGGAAIGDGYTF.

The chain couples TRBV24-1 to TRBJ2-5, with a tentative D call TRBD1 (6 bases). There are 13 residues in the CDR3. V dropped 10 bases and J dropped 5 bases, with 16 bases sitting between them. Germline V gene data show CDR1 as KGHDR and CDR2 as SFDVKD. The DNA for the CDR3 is TGTGCCACGGGGCAGGGGATAAGGGAGACCCAGTACTTC. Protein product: CATGQGIRETQYF.

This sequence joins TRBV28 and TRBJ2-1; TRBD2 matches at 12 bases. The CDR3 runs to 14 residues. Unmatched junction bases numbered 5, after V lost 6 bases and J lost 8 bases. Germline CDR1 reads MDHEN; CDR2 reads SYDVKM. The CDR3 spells CASRGTSGPYEQFF. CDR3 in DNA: TGTGCCAGCAGAGGGACTAGCGGGCCCTATGAGCAGTTCTTC.

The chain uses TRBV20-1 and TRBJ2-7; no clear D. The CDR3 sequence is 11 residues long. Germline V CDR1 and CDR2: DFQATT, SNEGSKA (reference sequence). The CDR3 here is CRAGDNYEQYF. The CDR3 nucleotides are TGCAGGGCCGGCGATAACTACGAGCAGTACTTC.

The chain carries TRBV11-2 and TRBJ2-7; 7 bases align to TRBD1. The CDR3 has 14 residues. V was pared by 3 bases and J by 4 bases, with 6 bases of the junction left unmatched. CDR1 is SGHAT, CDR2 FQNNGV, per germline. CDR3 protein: CASSLETGRYEQYF. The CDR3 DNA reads TGTGCCAGCAGCTTGGAGACAGGGCGGTACGAGCAGTACTTC.

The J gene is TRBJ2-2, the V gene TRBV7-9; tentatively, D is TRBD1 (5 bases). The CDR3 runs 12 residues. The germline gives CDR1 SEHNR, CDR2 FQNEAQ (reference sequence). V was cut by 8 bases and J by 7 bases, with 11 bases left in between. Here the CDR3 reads CASDSGYGELFF. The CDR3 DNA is TGTGCCAGCGATTCAGGGTACGGGGAGCTGTTTTTT.

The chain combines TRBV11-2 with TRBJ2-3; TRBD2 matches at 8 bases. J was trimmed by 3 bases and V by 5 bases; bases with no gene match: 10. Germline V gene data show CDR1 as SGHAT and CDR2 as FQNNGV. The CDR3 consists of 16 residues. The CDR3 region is CASSLGGAGVTDTQYF. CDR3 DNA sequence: TGTGCCAGCAGCCTCGGGGGAGCGGGAGTGACAGATACGCAGTATTTT.

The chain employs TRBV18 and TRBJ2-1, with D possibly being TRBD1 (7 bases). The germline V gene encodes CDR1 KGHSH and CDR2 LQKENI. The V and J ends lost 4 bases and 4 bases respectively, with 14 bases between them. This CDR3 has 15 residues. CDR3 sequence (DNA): TGTGCCAGCTCACGGGACAGAGGAGGGTACAATGAGCAGTTCTTC. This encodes CASSRDRGGYNEQFF.

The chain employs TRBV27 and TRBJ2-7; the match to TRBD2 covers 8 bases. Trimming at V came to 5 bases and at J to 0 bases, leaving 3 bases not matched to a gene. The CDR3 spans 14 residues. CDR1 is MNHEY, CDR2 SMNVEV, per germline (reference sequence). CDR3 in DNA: TGTGCCAGCAGTCAAGGACTAGCCTCCTACGAGCAGTACTTC. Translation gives CASSQGLASYEQYF.

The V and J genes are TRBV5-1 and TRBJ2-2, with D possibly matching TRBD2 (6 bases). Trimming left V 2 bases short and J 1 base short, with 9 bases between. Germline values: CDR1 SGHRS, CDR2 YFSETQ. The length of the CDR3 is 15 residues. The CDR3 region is CASSLGDLNTGELFF. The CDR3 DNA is TGCGCCAGCAGCTTAGGGGACTTGAACACCGGGGAGCTGTTTTTT.